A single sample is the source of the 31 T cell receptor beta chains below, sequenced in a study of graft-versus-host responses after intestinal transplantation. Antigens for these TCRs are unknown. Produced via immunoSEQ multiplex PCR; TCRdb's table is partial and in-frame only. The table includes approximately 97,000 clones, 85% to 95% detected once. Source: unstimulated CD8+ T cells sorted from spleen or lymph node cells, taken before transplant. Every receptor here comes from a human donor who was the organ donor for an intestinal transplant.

DNA of the CDR3: TGCGCCAGCAGCTTGTCGGTAGCGGAAGCACAAGAGACCCAGTACTTC. Its translation is CASSLSVAEAQETQYF. J is TRBJ2-5 and V is TRBV5-1, with TRBD2 as a possible D gene (6 bases). The CDR3 extends over 16 amino acids. Germline V gene sequence: CDR1 SGHRS, CDR2 YFSETQ. V lost 1 base and J 2 bases, leaving 15 bases between the germline ends.

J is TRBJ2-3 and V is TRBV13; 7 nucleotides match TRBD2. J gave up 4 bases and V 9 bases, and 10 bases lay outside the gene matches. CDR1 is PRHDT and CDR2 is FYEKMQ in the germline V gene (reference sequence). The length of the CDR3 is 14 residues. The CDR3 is CASQRGGRADTQYF. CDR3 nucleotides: TGTGCCAGTCAACGCGGCGGGAGAGCAGATACGCAGTATTTT.

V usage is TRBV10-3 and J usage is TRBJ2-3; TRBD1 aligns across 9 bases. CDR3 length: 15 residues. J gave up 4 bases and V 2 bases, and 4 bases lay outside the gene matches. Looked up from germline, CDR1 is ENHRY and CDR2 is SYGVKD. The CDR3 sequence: CAISERGQGPDTQYF. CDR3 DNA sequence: TGTGCCATCAGTGAGAGGGGACAGGGACCAGATACGCAGTATTTT.

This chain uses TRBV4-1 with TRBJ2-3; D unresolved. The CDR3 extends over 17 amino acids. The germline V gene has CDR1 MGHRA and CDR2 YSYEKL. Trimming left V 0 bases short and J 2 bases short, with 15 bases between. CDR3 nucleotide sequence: TGCGCCAGCAGCCAAGATCCCTACCTGGTGAACACAGATACGCAGTATTTT. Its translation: CASSQDPYLVNTDTQYF.

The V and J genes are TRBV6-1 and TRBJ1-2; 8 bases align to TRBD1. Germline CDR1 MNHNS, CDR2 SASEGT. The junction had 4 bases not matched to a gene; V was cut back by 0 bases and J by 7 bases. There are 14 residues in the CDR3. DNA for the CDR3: TGTGCCAGCAGTGAAGCGGACAGGGTTCTTGGCTACACCTTC. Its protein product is CASSEADRVLGYTF.

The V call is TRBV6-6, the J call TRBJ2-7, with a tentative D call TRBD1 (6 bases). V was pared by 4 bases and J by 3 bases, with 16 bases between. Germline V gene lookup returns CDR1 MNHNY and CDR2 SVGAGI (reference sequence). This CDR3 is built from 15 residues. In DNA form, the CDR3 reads TGTGCCAGCAGTTCTAATCACAGGGATTTCTACGAGCAGTACTTC. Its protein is CASSSNHRDFYEQYF.

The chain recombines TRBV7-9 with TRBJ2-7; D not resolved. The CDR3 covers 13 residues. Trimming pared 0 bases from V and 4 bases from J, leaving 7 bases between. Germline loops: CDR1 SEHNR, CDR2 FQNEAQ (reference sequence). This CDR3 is CASSLALYYEQYF. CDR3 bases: TGTGCCAGCAGCTTAGCGCTCTATTACGAGCAGTACTTC.

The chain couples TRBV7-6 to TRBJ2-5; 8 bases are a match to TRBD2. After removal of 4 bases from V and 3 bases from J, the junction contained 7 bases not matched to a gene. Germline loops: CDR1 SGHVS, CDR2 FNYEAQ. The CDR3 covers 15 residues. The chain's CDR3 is CASSSPGTREETQYF. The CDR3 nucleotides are TGTGCCAGCAGCTCGCCCGGGACTAGGGAAGAGACCCAGTACTTC.

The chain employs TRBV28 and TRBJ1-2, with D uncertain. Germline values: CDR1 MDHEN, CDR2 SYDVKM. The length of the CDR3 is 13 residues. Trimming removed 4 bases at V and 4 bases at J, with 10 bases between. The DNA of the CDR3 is TGTGCCAGCAGTTCCCAGGATTCCTATGGCTACACCTTC. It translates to CASSSQDSYGYTF.

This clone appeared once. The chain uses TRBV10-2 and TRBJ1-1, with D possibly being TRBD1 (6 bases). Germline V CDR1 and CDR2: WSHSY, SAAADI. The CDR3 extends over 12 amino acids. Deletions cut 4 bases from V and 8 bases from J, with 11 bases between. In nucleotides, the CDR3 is TGCGCCAGCAGTGCCCCGGGACAAGAAGCTTTCTTT. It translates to CASSAPGQEAFF.

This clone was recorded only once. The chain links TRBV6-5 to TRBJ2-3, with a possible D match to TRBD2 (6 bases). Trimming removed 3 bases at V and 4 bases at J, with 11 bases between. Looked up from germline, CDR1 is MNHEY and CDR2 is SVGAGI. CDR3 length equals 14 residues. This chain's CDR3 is CASSYLLASDTQYF. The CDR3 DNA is TGTGCCAGCAGTTATCTACTAGCATCAGATACGCAGTATTTT.

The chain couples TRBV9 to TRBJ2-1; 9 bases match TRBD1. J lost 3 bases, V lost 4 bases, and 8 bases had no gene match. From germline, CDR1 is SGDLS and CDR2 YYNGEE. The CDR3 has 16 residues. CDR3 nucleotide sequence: TGTGCCAGCAGCCCCTGGGACAGGGTGAACTACAATGAGCAGTTCTTC. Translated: CASSPWDRVNYNEQFF. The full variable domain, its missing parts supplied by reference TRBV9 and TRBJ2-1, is DSGVTQTPKHLITATGQRVTLRCSPRSGDLSVYWYQQSLDQGLQFLIQYYNGEERAKGNILERFSAQQFPDLHSELNLSSLELGDSALYFCASSPWDRVNYNEQFFGPGTRLTVL.

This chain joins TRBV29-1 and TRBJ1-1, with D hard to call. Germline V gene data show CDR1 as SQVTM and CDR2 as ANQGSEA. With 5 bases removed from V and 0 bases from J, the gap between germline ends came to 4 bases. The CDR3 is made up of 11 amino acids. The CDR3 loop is CSVFMNTEAFF. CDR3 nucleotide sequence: TGCAGCGTTTTCATGAACACTGAAGCTTTCTTT.

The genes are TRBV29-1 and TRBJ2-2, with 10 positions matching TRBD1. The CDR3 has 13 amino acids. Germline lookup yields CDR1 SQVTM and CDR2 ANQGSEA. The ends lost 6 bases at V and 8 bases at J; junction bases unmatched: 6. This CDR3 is CSVPGQGWGELFF. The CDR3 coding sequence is TGCAGCGTGCCGGGACAGGGGTGGGGGGAGCTGTTTTTT.

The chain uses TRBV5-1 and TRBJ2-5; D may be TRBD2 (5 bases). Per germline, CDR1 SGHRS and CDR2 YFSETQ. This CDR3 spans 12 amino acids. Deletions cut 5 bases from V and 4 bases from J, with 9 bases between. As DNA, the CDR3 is TGCGCCAGCAGGTCCCGGGGAGAGACCCAGTACTTC. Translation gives CASRSRGETQYF.

The CDR3 region is CASSLDFSAGGKYNEQFF. For the CDR3, the DNA is TGTGCCAGCAGCTTAGATTTTTCGGCGGGGGGGAAGTACAATGAGCAGTTCTTC. The chain carries TRBV11-2 and TRBJ2-1; 9 bases align to TRBD2. The CDR3 is made up of 18 amino acids. J gave up 4 bases and V 0 bases, and 10 bases lay outside the gene matches. CDR1 and CDR2 (germline): SGHAT, FQNNGV.

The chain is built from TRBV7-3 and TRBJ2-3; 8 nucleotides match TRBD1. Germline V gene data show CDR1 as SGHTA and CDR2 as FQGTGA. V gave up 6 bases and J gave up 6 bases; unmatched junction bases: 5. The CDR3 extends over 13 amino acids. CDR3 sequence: CASRRTGIDTQYF. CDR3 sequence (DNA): TGTGCCAGCAGACGGACAGGGATTGATACGCAGTATTTT.

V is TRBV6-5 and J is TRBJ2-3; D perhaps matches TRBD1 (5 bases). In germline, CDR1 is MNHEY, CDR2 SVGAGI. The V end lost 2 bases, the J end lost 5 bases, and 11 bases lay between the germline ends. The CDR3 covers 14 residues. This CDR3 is CASSYQGSVDTQYF. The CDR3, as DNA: TGTGCCAGCAGTTACCAGGGTTCGGTAGATACGCAGTATTTT.

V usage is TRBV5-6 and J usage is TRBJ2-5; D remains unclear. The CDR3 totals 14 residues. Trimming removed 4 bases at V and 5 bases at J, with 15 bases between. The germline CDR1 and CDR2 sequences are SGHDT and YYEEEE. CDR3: CASSETLDLETQYF. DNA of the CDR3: TGTGCCAGCAGCGAAACTCTAGATCTGGAGACCCAGTACTTC.

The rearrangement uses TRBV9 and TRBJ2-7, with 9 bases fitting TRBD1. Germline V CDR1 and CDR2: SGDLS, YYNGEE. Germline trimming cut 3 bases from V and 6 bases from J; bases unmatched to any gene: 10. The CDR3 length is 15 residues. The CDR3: CASSAHRGPYGEQYF. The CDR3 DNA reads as TGTGCCAGCAGCGCGCACAGGGGGCCATATGGCGAGCAGTACTTC.

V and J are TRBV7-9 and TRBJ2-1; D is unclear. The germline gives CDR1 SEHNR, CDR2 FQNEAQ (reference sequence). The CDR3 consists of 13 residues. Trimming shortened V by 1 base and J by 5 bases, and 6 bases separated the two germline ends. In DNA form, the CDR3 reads TGTGCCAGCAGCTTAGATATCGACAATGAGCAGTTCTTC. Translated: CASSLDIDNEQFF.

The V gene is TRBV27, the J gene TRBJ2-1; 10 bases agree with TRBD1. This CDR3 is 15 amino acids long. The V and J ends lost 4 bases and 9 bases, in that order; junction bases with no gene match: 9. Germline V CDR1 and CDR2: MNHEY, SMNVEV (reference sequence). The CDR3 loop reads CASSSSGQGKGEQFF. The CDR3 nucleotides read TGTGCCAGCAGTTCCTCGGGACAGGGGAAGGGTGAGCAGTTCTTC.

The CDR3 nucleotides read TGCGCCAGCAGGGAGGACGGATTTAGCACAGATACGCAGTATTTT. This sequence encodes CASREDGFSTDTQYF. This sequence joins TRBV5-1 and TRBJ2-3; D perhaps matches TRBD2 (5 bases). Germline values: CDR1 SGHRS, CDR2 YFSETQ. The V gene lost 5 bases and the J gene lost 0 bases, with 13 bases spanning the gap. The CDR3 is made up of 15 amino acids.

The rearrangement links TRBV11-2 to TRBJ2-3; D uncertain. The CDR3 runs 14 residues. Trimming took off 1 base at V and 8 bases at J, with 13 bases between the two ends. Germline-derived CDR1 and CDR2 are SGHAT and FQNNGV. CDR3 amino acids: CASSLVPESGTQYF. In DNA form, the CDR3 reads TGTGCCAGCAGCTTAGTTCCAGAATCGGGTACGCAGTATTTT. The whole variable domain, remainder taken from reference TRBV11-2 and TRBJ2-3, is EAGVAQSPRYKIIEKRQSVAFWCNPISGHATLYWYQQILGQGPKLLIQFQNNGVVDDSQLPKDRFSAERLKGVDSTLKIQPAKLEDSAVYLCASSLVPESGTQYFGPGTRLTVL.

CDR3 nucleotide sequence: TGTGCCATCACCGGGACAGGGGGCTACGAGCAGTACTTC. It translates to CAITGTGGYEQYF. The V call is TRBV10-3, the J call TRBJ2-7, with 11 bases matching TRBD1. The CDR3 length is 13 residues. Trimming took 7 bases from V and 3 from J; bases not matched to a gene: 2. Germline CDR1 is ENHRY and CDR2 is SYGVKD.

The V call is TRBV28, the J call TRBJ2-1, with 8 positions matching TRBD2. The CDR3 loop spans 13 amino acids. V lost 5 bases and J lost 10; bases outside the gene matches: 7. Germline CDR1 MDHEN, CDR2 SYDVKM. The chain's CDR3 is CASSLGTSEEQFF. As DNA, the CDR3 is TGTGCCAGCAGTCTCGGGACTAGTGAAGAGCAGTTCTTC.

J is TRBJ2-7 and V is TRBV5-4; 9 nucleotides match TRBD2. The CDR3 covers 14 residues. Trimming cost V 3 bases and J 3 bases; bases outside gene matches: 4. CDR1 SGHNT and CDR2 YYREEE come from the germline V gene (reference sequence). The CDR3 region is CASSSRTSDYEQYF. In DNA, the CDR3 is TGTGCCAGCAGCTCGAGGACTAGCGACTACGAGCAGTACTTC.

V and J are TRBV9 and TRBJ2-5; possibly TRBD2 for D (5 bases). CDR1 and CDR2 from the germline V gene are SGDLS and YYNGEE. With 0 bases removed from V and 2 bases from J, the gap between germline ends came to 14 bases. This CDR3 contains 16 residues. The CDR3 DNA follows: TGTGCCAGCAGCGTAGATCTCGGGGAGCATCAAGAGACCCAGTACTTC. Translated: CASSVDLGEHQETQYF.

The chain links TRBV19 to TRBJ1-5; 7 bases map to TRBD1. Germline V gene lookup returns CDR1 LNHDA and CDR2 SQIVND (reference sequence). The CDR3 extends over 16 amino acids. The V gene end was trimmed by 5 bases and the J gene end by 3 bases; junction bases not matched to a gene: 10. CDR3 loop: CASSYPPGGINQPQHF. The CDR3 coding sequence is TGTGCCAGTAGTTATCCGCCAGGGGGGATCAATCAGCCCCAGCATTTT.

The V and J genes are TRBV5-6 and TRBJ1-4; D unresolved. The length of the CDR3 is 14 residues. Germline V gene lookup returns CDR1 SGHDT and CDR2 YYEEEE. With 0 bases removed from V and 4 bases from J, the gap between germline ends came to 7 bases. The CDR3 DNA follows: TGTGCCAGCAGCTTGGACCCGGGTAATGAAAAACTGTTTTTT. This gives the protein CASSLDPGNEKLFF. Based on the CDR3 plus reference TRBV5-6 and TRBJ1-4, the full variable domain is DAGVTQSPTHLIKTRGQQVTLRCSPKSGHDTVSWYQQALGQGPQFIFQYYEEEERQRGNFPDRFSGHQFPNYSSELNVNALLLGDSALYLCASSLDPGNEKLFFGSGTQLSVL.

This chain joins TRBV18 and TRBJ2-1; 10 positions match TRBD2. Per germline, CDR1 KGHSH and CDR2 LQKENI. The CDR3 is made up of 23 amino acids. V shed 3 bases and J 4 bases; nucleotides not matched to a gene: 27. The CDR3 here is CASSPSIITGTSVTQAPYNEQFF. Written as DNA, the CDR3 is TGTGCCAGCTCACCCTCGATCATAACCGGGACTAGCGTGACCCAGGCCCCTTACAATGAGCAGTTCTTC.